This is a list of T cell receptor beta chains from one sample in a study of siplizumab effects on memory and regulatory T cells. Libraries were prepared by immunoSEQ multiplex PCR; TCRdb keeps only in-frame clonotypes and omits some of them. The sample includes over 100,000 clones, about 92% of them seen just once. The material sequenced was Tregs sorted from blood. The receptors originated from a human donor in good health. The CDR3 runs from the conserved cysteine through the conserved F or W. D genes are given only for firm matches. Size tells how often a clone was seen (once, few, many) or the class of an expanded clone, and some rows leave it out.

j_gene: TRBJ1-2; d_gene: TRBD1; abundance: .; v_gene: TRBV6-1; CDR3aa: CASSGTTGLSYGYTF; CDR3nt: TGTGCCAGCAGTGGAACGACAGGGTTATCCTATGGCTACACCTTC
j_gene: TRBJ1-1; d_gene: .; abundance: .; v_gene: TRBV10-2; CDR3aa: CASSDPGHTEAFF; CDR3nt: TGCGCCAGCAGTGACCCCGGACACACTGAAGCTTTCTTT
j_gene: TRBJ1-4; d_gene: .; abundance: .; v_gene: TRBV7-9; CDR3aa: CASSRTEKLFF; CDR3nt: TGTGCCAGCAGCAGGACAGAAAAACTGTTTTTT
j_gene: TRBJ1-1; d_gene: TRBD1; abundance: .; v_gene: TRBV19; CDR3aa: CASSPRTGSGNTEAFF; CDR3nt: TGTGCCAGTAGTCCGAGGACAGGGTCGGGGAACACTGAAGCTTTCTTT
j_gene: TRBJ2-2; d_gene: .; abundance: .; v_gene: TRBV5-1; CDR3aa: CASSLQLDTGELFF; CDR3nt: TGCGCCAGCAGCTTGCAGTTGGACACCGGGGAGCTGTTTTTT
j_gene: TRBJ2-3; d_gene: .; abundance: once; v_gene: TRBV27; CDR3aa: CASSLRGSPSTDTQYF; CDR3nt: TGTGCCAGCAGCCTCCGGGGGAGTCCTAGCACAGATACGCAGTATTTT
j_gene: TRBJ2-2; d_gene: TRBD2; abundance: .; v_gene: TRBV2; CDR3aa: CASRGGVAGVERELFF; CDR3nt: TGTGCCAGCAGGGGGGGCGTAGCGGGAGTCGAAAGGGAGCTGTTTTTT
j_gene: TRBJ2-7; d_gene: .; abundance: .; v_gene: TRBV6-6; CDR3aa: CASMDSLYEQYF; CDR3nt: TGTGCCAGCATGGACAGCCTCTACGAGCAGTACTTC
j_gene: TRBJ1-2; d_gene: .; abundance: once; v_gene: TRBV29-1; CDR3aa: CSVEGTEYGYTF; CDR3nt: TGCAGCGTTGAAGGGACTGAGTATGGCTACACCTTC
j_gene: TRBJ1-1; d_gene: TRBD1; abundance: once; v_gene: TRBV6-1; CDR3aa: CASRVTGLGTEAFF; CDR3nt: TGTGCCAGCAGGGTGACAGGGCTGGGCACTGAAGCTTTCTTT
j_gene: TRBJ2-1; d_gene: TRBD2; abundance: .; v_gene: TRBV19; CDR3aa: CASTTTPRGDNEQFF; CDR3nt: TGTGCCAGTACCACAACACCTCGGGGGGACAATGAGCAGTTCTTC
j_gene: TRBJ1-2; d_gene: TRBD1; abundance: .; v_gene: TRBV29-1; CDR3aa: CSVVGQGLYGYTF; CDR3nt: TGCAGCGTTGTAGGACAGGGCCTCTATGGCTACACCTTC
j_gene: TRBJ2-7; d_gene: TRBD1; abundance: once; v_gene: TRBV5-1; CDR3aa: CASSSGTGGYEQYF; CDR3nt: TGCGCCAGCAGCTCTGGGACAGGGGGCTACGAGCAGTACTTC
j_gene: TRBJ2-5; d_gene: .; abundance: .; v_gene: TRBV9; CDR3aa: CASSVGGQETQYF; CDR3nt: TGTGCCAGCAGCGTAGGGGGCCAAGAGACCCAGTACTTC
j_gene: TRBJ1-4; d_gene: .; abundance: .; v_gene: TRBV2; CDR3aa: CASSEVSEKLFF; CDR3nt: TGTGCCAGCAGTGAAGTTTCAGAAAAACTGTTTTTT
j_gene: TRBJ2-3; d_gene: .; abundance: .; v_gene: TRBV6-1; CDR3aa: CASRGEGRPTDTQYF; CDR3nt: TGTGCCAGCAGGGGAGAGGGCAGGCCCACAGATACGCAGTATTTT
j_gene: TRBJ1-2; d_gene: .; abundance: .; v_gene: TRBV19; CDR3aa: CASSIFDTGTYGYTF; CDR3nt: TGTGCCAGTAGTATTTTTGATACAGGGACCTATGGCTACACCTTC
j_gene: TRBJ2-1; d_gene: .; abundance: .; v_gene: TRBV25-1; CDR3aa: CASSHALSSYNEQFF; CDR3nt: TGTGCCAGTTCCCATGCTCTTAGCTCCTACAATGAGCAGTTCTTC
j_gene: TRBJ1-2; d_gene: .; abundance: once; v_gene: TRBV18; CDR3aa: CASSPQGDTSGGYTF; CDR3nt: TGTGCCAGCTCACCACAGGGGGACACCTCGGGGGGCTACACCTTC
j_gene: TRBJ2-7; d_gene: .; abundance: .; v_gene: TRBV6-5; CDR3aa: CASSYLGGVEQYF; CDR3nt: TGTGCCAGCAGTTACTTAGGAGGGGTCGAGCAGTACTTC
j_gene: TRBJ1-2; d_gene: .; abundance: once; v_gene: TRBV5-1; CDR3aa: CASSFSRGNGYTF; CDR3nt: TGCGCCAGCAGCTTTTCCAGGGGTAATGGCTACACCTTC
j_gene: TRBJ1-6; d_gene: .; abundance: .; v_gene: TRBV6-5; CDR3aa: CASSYSPGGDSPLHF; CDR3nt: TGTGCCAGCAGTTACTCGCCGGGGGGTGATTCACCCCTCCACTTT
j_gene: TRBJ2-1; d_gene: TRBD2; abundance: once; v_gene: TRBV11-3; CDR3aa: CASSLGASGGEQFF; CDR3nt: TGTGCCAGCAGCTTAGGAGCGAGCGGGGGGGAGCAGTTCTTC
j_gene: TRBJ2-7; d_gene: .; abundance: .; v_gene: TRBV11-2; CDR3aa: CASSLGAGGLRDFYEQYF; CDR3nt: TGTGCCAGCAGCTTAGGGGCCGGGGGGCTGAGGGATTTCTACGAGCAGTACTTC
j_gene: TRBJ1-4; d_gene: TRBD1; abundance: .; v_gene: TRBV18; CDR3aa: CASSPTGVGEKLFF; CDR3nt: TGTGCCAGCTCTCCGACAGGGGTCGGGGAAAAACTGTTTTTT
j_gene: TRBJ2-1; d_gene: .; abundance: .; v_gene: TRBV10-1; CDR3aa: CASSSGLNVAEQFF; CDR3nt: TGCGCCAGCAGTTCGGGACTCAACGTAGCTGAGCAGTTCTTC
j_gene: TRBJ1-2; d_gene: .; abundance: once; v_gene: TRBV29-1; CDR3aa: CSVEIQGMYGYGYTF; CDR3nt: TGCAGCGTTGAAATACAGGGAATGTATGGCTATGGCTACACCTTC
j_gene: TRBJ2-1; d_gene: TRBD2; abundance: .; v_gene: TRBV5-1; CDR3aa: CASSSRTSGIYNEQFF; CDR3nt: TGCGCCAGCAGTTCTCGGACTAGCGGGATCTACAATGAGCAGTTCTTC